This entry is about one T cell receptor beta chain. The data were produced by immunoSEQ multiplex PCR, yet TCRdb's version contains in-frame clones alone and is incomplete. The table has more than 95,000 clones, roughly 84% seen once. The source of the sample is a study of blood T cell repertoires in COVID-19. Overall study context: The origin of the acute and convalescent COVID-19 samples was the United States, Italy and Spain. Nucleic acid was either cDNA or gDNA, and it came from T cells, B-cell-depleted T cells, or PBMCs.

This CDR3 has 16 residues. The V gene's germline CDR1 is LNHDA and CDR2 SQIVND (reference sequence). V was clipped by 5 bases and J by 4 bases, with 20 bases between them. The sequence came from a woman aged 60-75 years in a cohort sampled during active or convalescent COVID-19. This chain connects TRBV19 to TRBJ1-2; perhaps TRBD1 as D (5 bases). Sequences were obtained from peripheral blood. The CDR3 coding sequence is TGTGCCAGTAGTCCCTCGTTCTTCGAGGGACTCTATGGCTACACCTTC. This translates into CASSPSFFEGLYGYTF. Drawing the rest from reference TRBV19 and TRBJ1-2, the complete variable domain is DGGITQSPKYLFRKEGQNVTLSCEQNLNHDAMYWYRQDPGQGLRLIYYSQIVNDFQKGDIAEGYSVSREKKESFPLTVTSAQKNPTAFYLCASSPSFFEGLYGYTFGSGTRLTVV.